This T cell receptor beta chain was recovered during a study of T cell responses to AZD1222 COVID-19 vaccine. Overall study results and limits: Nearly half of spike-specific TCRs reportedly target variant regions that are unmutated in the B.1.351 and B.1.1.7 variants. Donors, mostly white British, included more females; clonal diversity was possibly underestimated.

CDR1 SGDLS and CDR2 YYNGEE come from the germline V gene. With V trimmed by 3 bases and J by 5 bases, 14 bases remained unmatched. This CDR3 spans 19 amino acids. As concerns this clone: What it recognizes is unknown.

TCRdb keeps only in-frame clones here, not all; method: immunoSEQ multiplex PCR. The sample carries roughly 99,000 clones, 75% to 95% recorded once. This specimen consisted of peripheral blood, obtained 28 days after the second AZD1222 dose. This sequence joins TRBV9 and TRBJ2-2; 12 bases map to TRBD2. The clonotype was recovered from an adult who received the AZD1222 COVID-19 vaccine. This chain's CDR3 is CASSAPPWASGRATGELFF. In nucleotides, the CDR3 is TGTGCCAGCAGCGCCCCGCCGTGGGCTAGCGGGAGGGCAACCGGGGAGCTGTTTTTT. Complete variable domain (other parts from reference TRBV9 and TRBJ2-2): DSGVTQTPKHLITATGQRVTLRCSPRSGDLSVYWYQQSLDQGLQFLIQYYNGEERAKGNILERFSAQQFPDLHSELNLSSLELGDSALYFCASSAPPWASGRATGELFFGEGSRLTVL.